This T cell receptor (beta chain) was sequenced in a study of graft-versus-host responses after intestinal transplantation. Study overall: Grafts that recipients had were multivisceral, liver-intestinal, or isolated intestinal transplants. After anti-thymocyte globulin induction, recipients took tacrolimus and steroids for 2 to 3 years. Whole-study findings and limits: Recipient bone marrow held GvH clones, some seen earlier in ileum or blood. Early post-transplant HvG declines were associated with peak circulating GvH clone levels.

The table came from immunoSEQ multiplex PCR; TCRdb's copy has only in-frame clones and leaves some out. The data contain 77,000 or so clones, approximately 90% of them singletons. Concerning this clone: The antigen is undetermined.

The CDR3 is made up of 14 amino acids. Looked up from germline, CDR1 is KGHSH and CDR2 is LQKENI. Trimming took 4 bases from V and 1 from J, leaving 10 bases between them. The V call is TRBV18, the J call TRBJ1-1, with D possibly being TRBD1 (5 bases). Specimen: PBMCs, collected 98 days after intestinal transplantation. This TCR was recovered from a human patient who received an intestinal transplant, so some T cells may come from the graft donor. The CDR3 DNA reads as TGTGCCAGCTCACTAAACAGGCCGAACACTGAAGCTTTCTTT. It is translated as CASSLNRPNTEAFF.